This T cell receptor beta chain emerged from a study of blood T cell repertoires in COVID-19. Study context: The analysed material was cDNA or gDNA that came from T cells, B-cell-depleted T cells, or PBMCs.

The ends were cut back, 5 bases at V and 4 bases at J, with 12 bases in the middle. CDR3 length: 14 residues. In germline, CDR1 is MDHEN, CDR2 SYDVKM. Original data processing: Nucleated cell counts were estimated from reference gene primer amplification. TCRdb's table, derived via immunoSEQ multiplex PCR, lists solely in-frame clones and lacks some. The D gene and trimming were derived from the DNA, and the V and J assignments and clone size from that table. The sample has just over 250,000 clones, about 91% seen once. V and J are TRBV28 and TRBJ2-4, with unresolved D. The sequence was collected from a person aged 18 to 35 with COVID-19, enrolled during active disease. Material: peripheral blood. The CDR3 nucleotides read TGTGCCAGCAGTCAGACTGATGGGAAAAACATTCAGTACTTC. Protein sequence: CASSQTDGKNIQYF.